This TCR beta chain was identified in a study of blood T cell repertoires in COVID-19. Study at large: The origin of the acute and convalescent COVID-19 samples was the United States, Italy and Spain. The analysed material was cDNA or gDNA that came from T cells, B-cell-depleted T cells, or PBMCs.

Original data processing: Amplification from reference gene primers served as the basis for estimated nucleated cell counts. Produced via immunoSEQ multiplex PCR; TCRdb's table is partial and in-frame only. Clone size and the V and J calls come from that table; the DNA yielded D and trimming. The data contain about 220,000 clones, around 80% of them singletons. The V end was cut by 4 bases, the J end by 6 bases, with 16 bases between. The CDR3 runs 15 residues. Germline loops: CDR1 SGHNT, CDR2 YYREEE (reference sequence). This chain uses TRBV5-4 with TRBJ1-4; maybe TRBD1 (6 bases). Material for sequencing was peripheral blood. The clonotype comes from a woman aged 55-70 years who had recovered from COVID-19. The CDR3: CASSRGQLADEKLFF. DNA of the CDR3: TGTGCCAGCAGCCGTGGACAGCTAGCCGATGAAAAACTGTTTTTT.